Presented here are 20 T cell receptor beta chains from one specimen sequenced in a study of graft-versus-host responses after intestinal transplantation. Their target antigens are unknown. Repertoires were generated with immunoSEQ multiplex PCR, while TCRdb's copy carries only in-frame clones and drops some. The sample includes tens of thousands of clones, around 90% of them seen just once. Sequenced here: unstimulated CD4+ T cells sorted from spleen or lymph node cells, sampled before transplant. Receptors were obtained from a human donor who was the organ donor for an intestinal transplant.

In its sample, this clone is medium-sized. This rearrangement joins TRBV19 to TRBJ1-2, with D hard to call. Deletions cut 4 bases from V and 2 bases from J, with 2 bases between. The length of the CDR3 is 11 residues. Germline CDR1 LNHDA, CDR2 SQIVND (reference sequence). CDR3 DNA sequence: TGTGCCAGTAGTAAGAACTATGGCTACACCTTC. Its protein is CASSKNYGYTF. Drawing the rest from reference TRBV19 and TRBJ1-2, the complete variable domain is DGGITQSPKYLFRKEGQNVTLSCEQNLNHDAMYWYRQDPGQGLRLIYYSQIVNDFQKGDIAEGYSVSREKKESFPLTVTSAQKNPTAFYLCASSKNYGYTFGSGTRLTVV.

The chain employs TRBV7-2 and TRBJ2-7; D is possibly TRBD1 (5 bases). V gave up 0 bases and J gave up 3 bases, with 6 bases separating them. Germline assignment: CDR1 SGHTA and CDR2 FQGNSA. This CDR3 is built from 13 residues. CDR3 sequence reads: CASSLAQGYEQYF. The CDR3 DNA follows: TGTGCCAGCAGCTTAGCCCAGGGCTACGAGCAGTACTTC.

CDR3 protein: CASSFASGAADTQYF. CDR3 DNA: TGTGCCAGCAGCTTCGCTAGCGGGGCCGCAGATACGCAGTATTTT. J is TRBJ2-3 and V is TRBV7-9; 9 nucleotides agree with TRBD2. CDR1 is SEHNR and CDR2 is FQNEAQ in the germline V gene (reference sequence). The junction had 5 bases not matched to a gene; V was cut back by 3 bases and J by 4 bases. This CDR3 contains 15 residues.

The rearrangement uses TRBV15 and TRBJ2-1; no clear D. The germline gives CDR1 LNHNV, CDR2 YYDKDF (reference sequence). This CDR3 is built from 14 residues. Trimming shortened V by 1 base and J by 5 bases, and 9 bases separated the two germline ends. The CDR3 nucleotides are TGTGCCACCAGCAGAGTTACGAAAAACAATGAGCAGTTCTTC. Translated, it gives CATSRVTKNNEQFF.

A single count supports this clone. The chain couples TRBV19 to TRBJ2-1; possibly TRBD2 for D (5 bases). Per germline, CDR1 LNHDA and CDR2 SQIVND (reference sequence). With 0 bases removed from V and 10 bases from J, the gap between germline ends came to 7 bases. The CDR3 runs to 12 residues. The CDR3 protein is CASSIERREQFF. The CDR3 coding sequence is TGTGCCAGTAGTATAGAAAGGAGGGAGCAGTTCTTC. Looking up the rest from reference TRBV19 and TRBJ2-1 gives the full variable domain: DGGITQSPKYLFRKEGQNVTLSCEQNLNHDAMYWYRQDPGQGLRLIYYSQIVNDFQKGDIAEGYSVSREKKESFPLTVTSAQKNPTAFYLCASSIERREQFFGPGTRLTVL.

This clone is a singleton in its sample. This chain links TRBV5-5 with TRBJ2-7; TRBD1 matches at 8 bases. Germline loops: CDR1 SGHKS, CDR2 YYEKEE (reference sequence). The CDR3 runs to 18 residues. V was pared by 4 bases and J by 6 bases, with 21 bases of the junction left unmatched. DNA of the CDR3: TGTGCCAGCAGCACCGGGACAGGCCTCACGAGGGTCCTTGTCGAGCAGTACTTC. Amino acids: CASSTGTGLTRVLVEQYF.

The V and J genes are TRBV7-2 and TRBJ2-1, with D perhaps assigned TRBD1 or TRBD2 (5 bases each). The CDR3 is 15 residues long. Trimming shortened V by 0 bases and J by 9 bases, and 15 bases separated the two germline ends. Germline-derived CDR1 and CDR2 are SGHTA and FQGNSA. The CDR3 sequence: CASSLAGIGAGEQFF. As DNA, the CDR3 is TGTGCCAGCAGCTTAGCGGGGATAGGGGCGGGTGAGCAGTTCTTC.

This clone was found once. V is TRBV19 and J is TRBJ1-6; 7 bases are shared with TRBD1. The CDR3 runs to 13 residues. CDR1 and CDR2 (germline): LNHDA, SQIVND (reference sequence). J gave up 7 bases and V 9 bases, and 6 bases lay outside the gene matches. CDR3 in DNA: TGTGCCAGACGCCGGGACAGCAATTCACCCCTCCACTTT. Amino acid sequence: CARRRDSNSPLHF.

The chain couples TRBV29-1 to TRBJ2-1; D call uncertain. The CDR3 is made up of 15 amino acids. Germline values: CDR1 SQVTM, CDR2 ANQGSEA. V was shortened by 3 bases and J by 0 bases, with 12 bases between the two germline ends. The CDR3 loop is CSVDGFSSSYNEQFF. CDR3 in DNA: TGCAGCGTTGATGGCTTTTCGAGCTCCTACAATGAGCAGTTCTTC.

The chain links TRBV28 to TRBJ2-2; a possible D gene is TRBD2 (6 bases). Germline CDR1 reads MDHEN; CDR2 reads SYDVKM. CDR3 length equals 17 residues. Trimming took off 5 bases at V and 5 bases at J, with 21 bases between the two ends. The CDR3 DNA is TGTGCCAGCAGTCAGGGCGGGATGAGGGGTGGAACCGGGGAGCTGTTTTTT. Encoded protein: CASSQGGMRGGTGELFF.

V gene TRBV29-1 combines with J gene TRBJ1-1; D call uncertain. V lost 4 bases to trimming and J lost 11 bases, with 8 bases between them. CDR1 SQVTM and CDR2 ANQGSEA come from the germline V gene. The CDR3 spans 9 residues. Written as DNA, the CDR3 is TGCAGCGTTGGTCGTAGCGCTTTCTTT. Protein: CSVGRSAFF. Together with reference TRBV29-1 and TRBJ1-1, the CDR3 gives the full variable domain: SAVISQKPSRDICQRGTSLTIQCQVDSQVTMMFWYRQQPGQSLTLIATANQGSEATYESGFVIDKFPISRPNLTFSTLTVSNMSPEDSSIYLCSVGRSAFFGQGTRLTVV.

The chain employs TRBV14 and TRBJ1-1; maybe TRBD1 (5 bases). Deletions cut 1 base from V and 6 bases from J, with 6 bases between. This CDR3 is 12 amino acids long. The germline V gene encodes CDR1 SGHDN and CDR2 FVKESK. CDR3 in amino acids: CASSQARAEAFF. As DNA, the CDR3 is TGTGCCAGCAGCCAAGCCAGGGCTGAAGCTTTCTTT.

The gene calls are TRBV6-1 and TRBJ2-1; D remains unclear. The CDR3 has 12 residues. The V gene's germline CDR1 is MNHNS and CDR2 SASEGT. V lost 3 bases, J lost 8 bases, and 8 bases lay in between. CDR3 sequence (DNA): TGTGCCAGCAGTGATATAAAAGATGAGCAGTTCTTC. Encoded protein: CASSDIKDEQFF.

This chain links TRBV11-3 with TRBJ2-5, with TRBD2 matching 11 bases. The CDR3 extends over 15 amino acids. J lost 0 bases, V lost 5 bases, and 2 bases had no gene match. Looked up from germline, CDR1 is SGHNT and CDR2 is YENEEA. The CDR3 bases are TGTGCCAGCAGCAGGGGACTAGCGGACCAAGAGACCCAGTACTTC. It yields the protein CASSRGLADQETQYF.

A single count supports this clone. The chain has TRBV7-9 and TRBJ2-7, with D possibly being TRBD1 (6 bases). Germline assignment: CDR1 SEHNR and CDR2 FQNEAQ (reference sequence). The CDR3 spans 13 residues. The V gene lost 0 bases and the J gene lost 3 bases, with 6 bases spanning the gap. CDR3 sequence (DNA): TGTGCCAGCAGCTTAGCAGGGGGCTACGAGCAGTACTTC. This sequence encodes CASSLAGGYEQYF.

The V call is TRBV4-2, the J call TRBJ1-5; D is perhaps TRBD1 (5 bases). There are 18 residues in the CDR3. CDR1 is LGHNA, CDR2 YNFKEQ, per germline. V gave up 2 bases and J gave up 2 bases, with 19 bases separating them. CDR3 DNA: TGTGCCAGCAGCCAACCAGTAGTGTGTCAGGGTGGCAATCAGCCCCAGCATTTT. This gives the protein CASSQPVVCQGGNQPQHF.

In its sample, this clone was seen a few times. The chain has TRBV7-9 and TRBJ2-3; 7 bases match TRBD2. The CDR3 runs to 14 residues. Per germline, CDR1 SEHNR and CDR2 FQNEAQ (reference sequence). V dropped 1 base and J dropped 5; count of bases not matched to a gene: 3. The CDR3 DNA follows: TGTGCCAGCAGCTTAGGGGTAGCGGGAGATACGCAGTATTTT. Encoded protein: CASSLGVAGDTQYF.

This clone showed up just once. CDR3 DNA sequence: TGCGCCAGCAGCCATTATACCACCGGGGAGCTGTTTTTT. Translating it yields CASSHYTTGELFF. The chain uses TRBV4-1 and TRBJ2-2; D gene unclear. CDR3 size: 13 residues. CDR1 and CDR2 from the germline V gene are MGHRA and YSYEKL. V shed 3 bases and J shed 4 bases, with 6 bases lying between them.

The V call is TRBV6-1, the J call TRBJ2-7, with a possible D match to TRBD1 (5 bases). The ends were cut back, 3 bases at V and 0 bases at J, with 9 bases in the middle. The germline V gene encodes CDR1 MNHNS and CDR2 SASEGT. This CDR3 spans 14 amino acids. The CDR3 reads CASSDRALSYEQYF. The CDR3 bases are TGTGCCAGCAGTGACAGGGCACTCTCCTACGAGCAGTACTTC.

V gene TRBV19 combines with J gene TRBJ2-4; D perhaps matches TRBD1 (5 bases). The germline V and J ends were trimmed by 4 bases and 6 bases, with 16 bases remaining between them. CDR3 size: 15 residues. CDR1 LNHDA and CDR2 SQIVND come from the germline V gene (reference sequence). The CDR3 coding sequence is TGTGCCAGTAGTAAACGAAACCAGGGTCCAAACATTCAGTACTTC. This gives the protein CASSKRNQGPNIQYF.